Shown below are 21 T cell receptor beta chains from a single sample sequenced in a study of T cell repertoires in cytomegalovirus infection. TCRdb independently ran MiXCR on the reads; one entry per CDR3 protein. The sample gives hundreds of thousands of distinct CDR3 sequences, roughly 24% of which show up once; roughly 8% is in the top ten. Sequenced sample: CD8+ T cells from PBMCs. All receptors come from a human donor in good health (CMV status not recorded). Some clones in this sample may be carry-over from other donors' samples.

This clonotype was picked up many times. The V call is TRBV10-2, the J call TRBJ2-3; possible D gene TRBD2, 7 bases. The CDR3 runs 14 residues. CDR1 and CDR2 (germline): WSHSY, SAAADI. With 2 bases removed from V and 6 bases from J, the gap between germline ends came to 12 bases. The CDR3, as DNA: TGCGCCAGCAGTGAGGTGGGGGGGCAGGATACGCAGTATTTT. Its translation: CASSEVGGQDTQYF.

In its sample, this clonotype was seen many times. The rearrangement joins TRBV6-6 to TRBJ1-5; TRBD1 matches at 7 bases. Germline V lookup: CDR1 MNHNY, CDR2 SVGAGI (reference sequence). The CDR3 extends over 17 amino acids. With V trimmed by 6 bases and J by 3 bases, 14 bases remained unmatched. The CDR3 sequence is CASRVRGWRGLNQPQHF. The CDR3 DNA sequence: TGTGCCAGCAGGGTCCGGGGGTGGAGGGGGCTCAATCAGCCCCAGCATTTT.

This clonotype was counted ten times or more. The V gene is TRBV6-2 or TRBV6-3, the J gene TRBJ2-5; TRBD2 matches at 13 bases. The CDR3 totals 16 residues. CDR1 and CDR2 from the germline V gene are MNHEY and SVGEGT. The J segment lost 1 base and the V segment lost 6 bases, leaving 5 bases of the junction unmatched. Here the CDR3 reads CASSPGLAGTQETQYF. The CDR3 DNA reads TGTGCCAGCAGCCCGGGACTAGCGGGGACCCAAGAGACCCAGTACTTC.

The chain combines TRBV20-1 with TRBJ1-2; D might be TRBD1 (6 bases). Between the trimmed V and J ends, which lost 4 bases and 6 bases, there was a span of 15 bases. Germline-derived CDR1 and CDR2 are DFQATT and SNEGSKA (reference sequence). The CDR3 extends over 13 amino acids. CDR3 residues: CSAKDPGEHGYTF. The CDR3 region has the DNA TGCAGTGCTAAGGACCCAGGGGAGCATGGCTACACCTTC.

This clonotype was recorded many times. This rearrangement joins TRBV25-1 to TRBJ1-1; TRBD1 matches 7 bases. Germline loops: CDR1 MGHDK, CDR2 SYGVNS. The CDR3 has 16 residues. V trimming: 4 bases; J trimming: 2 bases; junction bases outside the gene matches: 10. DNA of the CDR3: TGTGCCAGCAGTGGGACAGGACGGACCTATAACACTGAAGCTTTCTTT. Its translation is CASSGTGRTYNTEAFF.

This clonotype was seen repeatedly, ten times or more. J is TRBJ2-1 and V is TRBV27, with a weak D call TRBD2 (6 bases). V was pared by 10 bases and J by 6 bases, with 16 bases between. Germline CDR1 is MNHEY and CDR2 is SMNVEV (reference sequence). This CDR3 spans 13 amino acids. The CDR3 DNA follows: TGTGCCACCTCTTTCGGGGGTGCCAATGAGCAGTTCTTC. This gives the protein CATSFGGANEQFF.

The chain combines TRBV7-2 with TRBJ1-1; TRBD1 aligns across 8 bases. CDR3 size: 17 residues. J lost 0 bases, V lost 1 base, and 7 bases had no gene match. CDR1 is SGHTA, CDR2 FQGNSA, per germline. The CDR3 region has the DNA TGTGCCAGCAGCTTAGGTCTCAGGGGGCGCATGAACACTGAAGCTTTCTTT. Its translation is CASSLGLRGRMNTEAFF.

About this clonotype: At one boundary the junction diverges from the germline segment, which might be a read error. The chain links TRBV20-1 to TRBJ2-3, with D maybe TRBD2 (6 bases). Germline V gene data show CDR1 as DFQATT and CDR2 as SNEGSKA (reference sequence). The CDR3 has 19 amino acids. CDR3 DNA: TGCAGTGCCGACGCAGTACTTGCGGGTATAGGCGGGGTAACAGATACGCTGTATTTT. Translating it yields CSADAVLAGIGGVTDTLYF.

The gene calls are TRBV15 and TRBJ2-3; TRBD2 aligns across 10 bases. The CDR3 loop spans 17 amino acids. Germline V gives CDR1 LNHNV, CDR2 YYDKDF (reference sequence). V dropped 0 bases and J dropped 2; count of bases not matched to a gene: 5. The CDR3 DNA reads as TGTGCCACCAGCAGAGATCGGCTAGCGGGGGCCACAGATACGCAGTATTTT. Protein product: CATSRDRLAGATDTQYF.

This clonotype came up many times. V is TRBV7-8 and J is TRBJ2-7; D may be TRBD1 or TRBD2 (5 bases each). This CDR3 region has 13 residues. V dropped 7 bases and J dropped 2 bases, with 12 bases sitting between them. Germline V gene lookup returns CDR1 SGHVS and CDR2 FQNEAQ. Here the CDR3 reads CASTRDRTYEQYF. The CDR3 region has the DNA TGTGCCAGCACCCGGGACCGCACCTACGAGCAGTACTTC.

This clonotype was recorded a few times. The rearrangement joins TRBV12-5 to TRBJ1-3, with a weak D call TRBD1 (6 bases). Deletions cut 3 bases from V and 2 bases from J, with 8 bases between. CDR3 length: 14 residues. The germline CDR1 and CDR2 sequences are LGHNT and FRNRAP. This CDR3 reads CASGFPGAGNTIYF. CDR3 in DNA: TGTGCTAGTGGTTTCCCAGGGGCTGGAAACACCATATATTTT. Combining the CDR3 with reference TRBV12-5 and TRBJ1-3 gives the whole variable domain DARVTQTPRHKVTEMGQEVTMRCQPILGHNTVFWYRQTMMQGLELLAYFRNRAPLDDSGMPKDRFSAEMPDATLATLKIQPSEPRDSAVYFCASGFPGAGNTIYFGEGSWLTVV.

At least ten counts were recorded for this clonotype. The CDR3 spells CASSLLFEQPQHF. In nucleotides, the CDR3 is TGTGCCAGCAGCTTGCTATTCGAGCAGCCCCAGCATTTT. J is TRBJ1-5 and V is TRBV5-6, with D unresolved. This CDR3 is built from 13 residues. The ends were cut back, 1 base at V and 7 bases at J, with 9 bases in the middle. Looked up from germline, CDR1 is SGHDT and CDR2 is YYEEEE.

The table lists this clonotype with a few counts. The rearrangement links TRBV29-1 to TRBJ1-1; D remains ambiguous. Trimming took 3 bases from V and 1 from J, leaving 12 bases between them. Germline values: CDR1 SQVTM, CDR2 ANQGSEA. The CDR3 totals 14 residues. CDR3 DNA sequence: TGCAGCGTTGATTCCGGATCGGGGAACACTGAAGCTTTCTTT. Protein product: CSVDSGSGNTEAFF.

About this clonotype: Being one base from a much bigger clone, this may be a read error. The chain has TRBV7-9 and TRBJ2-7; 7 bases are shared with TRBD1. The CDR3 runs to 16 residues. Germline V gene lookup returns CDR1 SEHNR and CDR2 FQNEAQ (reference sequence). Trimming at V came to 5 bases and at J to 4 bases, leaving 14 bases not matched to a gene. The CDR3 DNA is TGTGCCAGCAGCCGATTTGCACAGGGGAACAATTACGAGCAGTACTTC. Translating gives CASSRFAQGNNYEQYF.

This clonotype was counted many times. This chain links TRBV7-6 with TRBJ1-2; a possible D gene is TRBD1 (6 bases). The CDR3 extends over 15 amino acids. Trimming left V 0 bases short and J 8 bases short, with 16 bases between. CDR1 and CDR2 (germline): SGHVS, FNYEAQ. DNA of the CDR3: TGTGCCAGCAGCTTAGCCGTAGGGGGGCGTGAAGGCTACACCTTC. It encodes CASSLAVGGREGYTF.

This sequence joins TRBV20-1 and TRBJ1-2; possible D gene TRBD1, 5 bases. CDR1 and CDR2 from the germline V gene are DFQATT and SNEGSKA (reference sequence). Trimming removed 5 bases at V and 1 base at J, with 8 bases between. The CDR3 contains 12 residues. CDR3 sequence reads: CSAWTLNYGYTF. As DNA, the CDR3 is TGCAGTGCTTGGACACTTAACTATGGCTACACCTTC.

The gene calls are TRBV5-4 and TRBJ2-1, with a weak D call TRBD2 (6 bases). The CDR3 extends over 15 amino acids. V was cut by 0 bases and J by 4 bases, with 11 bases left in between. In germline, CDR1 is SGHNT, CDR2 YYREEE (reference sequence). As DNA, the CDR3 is TGTGCCAGCAGCTTGGACGCGGGAAGTTACAATGAGCAGTTCTTC. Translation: CASSLDAGSYNEQFF.

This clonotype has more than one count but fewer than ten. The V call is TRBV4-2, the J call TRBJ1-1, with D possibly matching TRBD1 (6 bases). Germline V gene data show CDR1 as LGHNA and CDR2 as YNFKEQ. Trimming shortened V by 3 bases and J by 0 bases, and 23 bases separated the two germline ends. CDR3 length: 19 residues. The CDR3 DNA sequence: TGTGCCAGCAGCCATTTTCTCAGGACAGAAAGAGATATGAACACTGAAGCTTTCTTT. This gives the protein CASSHFLRTERDMNTEAFF.

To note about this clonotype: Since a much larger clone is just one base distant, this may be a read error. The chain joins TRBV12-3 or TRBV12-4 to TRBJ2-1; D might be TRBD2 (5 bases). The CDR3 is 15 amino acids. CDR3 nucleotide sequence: TGTGTCAGCAGTTTAGCGCTAAGAGGAGGACCTGAGCAGTTCTTC. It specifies CVSSLALRGGPEQFF.

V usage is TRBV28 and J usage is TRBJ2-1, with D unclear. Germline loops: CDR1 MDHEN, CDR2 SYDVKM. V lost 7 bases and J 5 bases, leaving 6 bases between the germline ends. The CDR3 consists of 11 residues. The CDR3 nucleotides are TGTGCCAGCAATGAAAACAATGAGCAGTTCTTC. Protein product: CASNENNEQFF.

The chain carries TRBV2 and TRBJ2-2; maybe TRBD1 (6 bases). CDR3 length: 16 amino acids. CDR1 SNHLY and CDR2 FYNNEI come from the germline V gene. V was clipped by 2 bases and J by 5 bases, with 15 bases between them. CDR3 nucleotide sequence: TGTGCCAGCAGTGAATTAGGATACAGGGCAACCGGGGAGCTGTTTTTT. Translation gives CASSELGYRATGELFF.